One and the same sample provided the 30 T cell receptor beta chains below, sequenced in a study of cytomegalovirus exposure and HLA in healthy donors. The primer mix had 60 Vbeta and 13 Jbeta primers. Profiling relied on immunoSEQ multiplex PCR, and the TCRdb table lists in-frame clones only, not all of them. This sample has around 200,000 clones, with 75% to 85% found just once. Sequencing was carried out using PBMCs. The receptors here all came from a woman in her thirties or forties in good health and CMV-seronegative.

The chain combines TRBV28 with TRBJ1-3, with D perhaps TRBD1 (5 bases). Trimming took 6 bases from V and 0 from J, leaving 9 bases between them. Germline lookup yields CDR1 MDHEN and CDR2 SYDVKM. The CDR3 totals 14 residues. CDR3 DNA: TGTGCCAGCAGGGGGCAAGGCTCTGGAAACACCATATATTTT. The encoded protein is CASRGQGSGNTIYF. Based on the CDR3 plus reference TRBV28 and TRBJ1-3, the full variable domain is DVKVTQSSRYLVKRTGEKVFLECVQDMDHENMFWYRQDPGLGLRLIYFSYDVKMKEKGDIPEGYSVSREKKERFSLILESASTNQTSMYLCASRGQGSGNTIYFGEGSWLTVV.

V gene TRBV5-4 combines with J gene TRBJ1-2; possibly TRBD1 for D (5 bases). Germline V gene data show CDR1 as SGHNT and CDR2 as YYREEE (reference sequence). The length of the CDR3 is 15 residues. Trimming left V 0 bases short and J 4 bases short, with 13 bases between. The CDR3 DNA reads TGTGCCAGCAGCTTGGTCCCAGGGTCGGGCTATGGCTACACCTTC. Amino acids: CASSLVPGSGYGYTF.

This clone came up once. CDR3 loop: CSVVGQGAGEQFF. The CDR3 DNA reads as TGCAGCGTTGTGGGTCAGGGGGCCGGAGAGCAGTTCTTC. This chain joins TRBV29-1 and TRBJ2-1; 8 nucleotides match TRBD1. The CDR3 spans 13 residues. V lost 4 bases and J lost 10; bases outside the gene matches: 9. Germline values: CDR1 SQVTM, CDR2 ANQGSEA.

The rearrangement links TRBV7-6 to TRBJ1-5; possible D gene TRBD1, 6 bases. Looked up from germline, CDR1 is SGHVS and CDR2 is FNYEAQ. V was cut by 8 bases and J by 4 bases, with 12 bases left in between. The CDR3 is made up of 13 amino acids. This CDR3 reads CASGDRPNQPQHF. CDR3 nucleotides: TGTGCCAGCGGAGACAGGCCGAATCAGCCCCAGCATTTT.

This rearrangement joins TRBV9 to TRBJ2-7, with D perhaps TRBD2 (7 bases). Trimming took 3 bases from V and 7 from J, leaving 23 bases between them. Germline V gives CDR1 SGDLS, CDR2 YYNGEE. The CDR3 consists of 16 residues. The CDR3 nucleotides read TGTGCCAGCAGCGAGGGGGGGGCGGCAGGGGTAGAAGAGCAGTACTTC. It encodes CASSEGGAAGVEEQYF. Drawing the rest from reference TRBV9 and TRBJ2-7, the complete variable domain is DSGVTQTPKHLITATGQRVTLRCSPRSGDLSVYWYQQSLDQGLQFLIQYYNGEERAKGNILERFSAQQFPDLHSELNLSSLELGDSALYFCASSEGGAAGVEEQYFGPGTRLTVT.

The chain couples TRBV10-3 to TRBJ2-5; 13 bases are a match to TRBD2. Germline CDR1 is ENHRY and CDR2 is SYGVKD. After removal of 10 bases from V and 5 bases from J, the junction contained 7 bases not matched to a gene. The CDR3 length is 14 residues. CDR3 DNA: TGTGCCACTAGGACTAGCGGGAGAGGGGAGACCCAGTACTTC. Translating gives CATRTSGRGETQYF.

This rearrangement joins TRBV19 to TRBJ1-5, with a tentative D call TRBD1 (6 bases). Germline loops: CDR1 LNHDA, CDR2 SQIVND (reference sequence). This CDR3 spans 14 amino acids. The V and J ends lost 5 bases and 4 bases respectively, with 12 bases between them. CDR3 in DNA: TGTGCCAGTAGTCTCGACAGGTTGAATCAGCCCCAGCATTTT. As protein: CASSLDRLNQPQHF. The entire variable domain, with the rest obtained from reference TRBV19 and TRBJ1-5, is as follows: DGGITQSPKYLFRKEGQNVTLSCEQNLNHDAMYWYRQDPGQGLRLIYYSQIVNDFQKGDIAEGYSVSREKKESFPLTVTSAQKNPTAFYLCASSLDRLNQPQHFGDGTRLSIL.

The V call is TRBV28, the J call TRBJ2-1; 7 bases fit TRBD1. J was trimmed by 4 bases and V by 5 bases; bases with no gene match: 11. The CDR3 spans 16 residues. The V gene's germline CDR1 is MDHEN and CDR2 SYDVKM. The CDR3, as DNA: TGTGCCAGCAGTGAAGACAGTCCGGGACAGTACAATGAGCAGTTCTTC. Encoded protein: CASSEDSPGQYNEQFF.

The chain combines TRBV7-9 with TRBJ2-7; 7 bases agree with TRBD2. Germline V CDR1 and CDR2: SEHNR, FQNEAQ (reference sequence). The CDR3 is 15 residues long. V lost 2 bases and J lost 6; bases outside the gene matches: 10. CDR3 loop: CASSLYREVAGEQYF. As DNA, the CDR3 is TGTGCCAGCAGCTTATACCGGGAGGTCGCCGGCGAGCAGTACTTC. The full variable domain, its missing parts supplied by reference TRBV7-9 and TRBJ2-7, is DTGVSQNPRHKITKRGQNVTFRCDPISEHNRLYWYRQTLGQGPEFLTYFQNEAQLEKSRLLSDRFSAERPKGSFSTLEIQRTEQGDSAMYLCASSLYREVAGEQYFGPGTRLTVT.

This chain uses TRBV2 with TRBJ2-7, with 10 positions matching TRBD2. V was clipped by 4 bases and J by 6 bases; unmatched bases: 6. The CDR3 has 14 amino acids. Germline values: CDR1 SNHLY, CDR2 FYNNEI. The CDR3 region is CASSGSSGSSEQYF. In DNA, the CDR3 is TGTGCCAGCAGTGGGTCTAGCGGGAGCAGCGAGCAGTACTTC.

The rearrangement links TRBV5-6 to TRBJ2-7; 9 bases line up with TRBD2. CDR1 SGHDT and CDR2 YYEEEE come from the germline V gene. The CDR3 consists of 15 residues. V lost 2 bases, J lost 3 bases, and 6 bases stayed unmatched. In nucleotides, the CDR3 is TGTGCCAGCAGCTTAGCGGGAGGTAACTTCTACGAGCAGTACTTC. Its protein is CASSLAGGNFYEQYF.

The CDR3 here is CASSLGQGRNIQYF. The CDR3 DNA reads TGTGCCAGCAGCTTGGGACAGGGGCGGAACATTCAGTACTTC. This sequence joins TRBV5-6 and TRBJ2-4; 8 positions agree with TRBD1. The CDR3 is 14 residues long. Looked up from germline, CDR1 is SGHDT and CDR2 is YYEEEE. V was clipped by 0 bases and J by 7 bases; unmatched bases: 3.

The rearrangement joins TRBV2 to TRBJ2-3; D is possibly TRBD1 (6 bases). Per germline, CDR1 SNHLY and CDR2 FYNNEI. Trimming left V 2 bases short and J 6 bases short, with 9 bases between. This CDR3 is built from 13 residues. The CDR3, as DNA: TGTGCCAGCAGTGAACGACAGGCCGATACGCAGTATTTT. Protein: CASSERQADTQYF. The complete variable domain, with remaining parts taken from reference TRBV2 and TRBJ2-3, reads EPEVTQTPSHQVTQMGQEVILRCVPISNHLYFYWYRQILGQKVEFLVSFYNNEISEKSEIFDDQFSVERPDGSNFTLKIRSTKLEDSAMYFCASSERQADTQYFGPGTRLTVL.

The chain links TRBV28 to TRBJ2-5, with TRBD2 matching 7 bases. J lost 5 bases, V lost 2 bases, and 8 bases had no gene match. The CDR3 runs 15 residues. CDR1 and CDR2 from the germline V gene are MDHEN and SYDVKM. The CDR3 loop reads CASSLGGSGSETQYF. The CDR3 nucleotides are TGTGCCAGCAGTTTAGGCGGGAGCGGTAGTGAGACCCAGTACTTC.

The chain employs TRBV12-5 and TRBJ2-3; 15 bases fit TRBD2. Germline CDR1 is LGHNT and CDR2 is FRNRAP. This CDR3 has 19 amino acids. V was clipped by 7 bases and J by 6 bases; unmatched bases: 17. The CDR3 DNA follows: TGTGCTAGTGACTCCGAGGATAAAGGACTAGCGGGAGGGCCGGATACGCAGTATTTT. It codes for CASDSEDKGLAGGPDTQYF.

This sequence joins TRBV2 and TRBJ2-1, with D perhaps matching TRBD1 (6 bases). CDR3 length equals 12 residues. The V and J ends lost 9 bases and 9 bases respectively, with 15 bases between them. Germline V gene lookup returns CDR1 SNHLY and CDR2 FYNNEI. This CDR3 reads CASTTGIPEQFF. As DNA, the CDR3 is TGTGCCAGTACTACAGGGATCCCTGAGCAGTTCTTC. The full variable domain, rest sourced from reference TRBV2 and TRBJ2-1, is EPEVTQTPSHQVTQMGQEVILRCVPISNHLYFYWYRQILGQKVEFLVSFYNNEISEKSEIFDDQFSVERPDGSNFTLKIRSTKLEDSAMYFCASTTGIPEQFFGPGTRLTVL.

This rearrangement joins TRBV27 to TRBJ2-1, with 10 bases lining up with TRBD1. J was trimmed by 9 bases and V by 6 bases; bases with no gene match: 17. CDR3 length: 17 residues. CDR1 is MNHEY and CDR2 is SMNVEV in the germline V gene (reference sequence). The CDR3, as DNA: TGTGCCAGCAGCCCCTCCATTGGGACAGGGGTCCGGCTTGAGCAGTTCTTC. It translates to CASSPSIGTGVRLEQFF.

The chain recombines TRBV7-2 with TRBJ2-3; weak D call: TRBD2 (5 bases). V shed 4 bases and J shed 3 bases, with 17 bases lying between them. The germline V gene encodes CDR1 SGHTA and CDR2 FQGNSA. The CDR3 is 16 residues long. CDR3 loop: CASSSELGIGTDTQYF. The CDR3 DNA follows: TGTGCCAGCAGCTCAGAACTAGGTATTGGGACAGATACGCAGTATTTT.

CDR3 residues: CASSLFSWQTNEKLFF. Here the CDR3 DNA reads TGTGCCAGCAGCTTATTTTCATGGCAAACTAATGAAAAACTGTTTTTT. V gene TRBV7-6 combines with J gene TRBJ1-4; D is undetermined. Trimming cost V 2 bases and J 1 base, with 11 bases left between them. Germline-derived CDR1 and CDR2 are SGHVS and FNYEAQ. This CDR3 is 16 amino acids long.

This clone was seen a single time. The chain links TRBV4-1 to TRBJ2-7; 9 nucleotides agree with TRBD1. Per germline, CDR1 MGHRA and CDR2 YSYEKL. This CDR3 region has 15 residues. V shed 1 base and J 3 bases; nucleotides not matched to a gene: 4. Here the CDR3 reads CASSQGGQGFYEQYF. The CDR3 bases are TGCGCCAGCAGCCAAGGAGGACAGGGGTTCTACGAGCAGTACTTC.

CDR3 loop: CASSPYPQAPEAFF. Written as DNA, the CDR3 is TGTGCCAGTAGCCCTTATCCACAGGCTCCTGAAGCTTTCTTT. This chain joins TRBV19 and TRBJ1-1; a weak D match, TRBD1 (5 bases). Looked up from germline, CDR1 is LNHDA and CDR2 is SQIVND (reference sequence). The CDR3 spans 14 residues. The V and J ends lost 6 bases and 6 bases respectively, with 17 bases between them.

The rearrangement joins TRBV2 to TRBJ1-1; D is undetermined. CDR1 is SNHLY, CDR2 FYNNEI, per germline. This CDR3 is 13 amino acids long. With 6 bases removed from V and 1 base from J, the gap between germline ends came to 9 bases. The chain's CDR3 is CASRTQENTEAFF. Written as DNA, the CDR3 is TGTGCCAGCAGAACCCAGGAGAACACTGAAGCTTTCTTT. Based on the CDR3 plus reference TRBV2 and TRBJ1-1, the full variable domain is EPEVTQTPSHQVTQMGQEVILRCVPISNHLYFYWYRQILGQKVEFLVSFYNNEISEKSEIFDDQFSVERPDGSNFTLKIRSTKLEDSAMYFCASRTQENTEAFFGQGTRLTVV.

The chain joins TRBV15 to TRBJ2-7, with TRBD2 as a possible D gene (5 bases). V shed 2 bases and J shed 1 base, with 24 bases lying between them. Germline CDR1 LNHNV, CDR2 YYDKDF (reference sequence). The CDR3 length is 19 residues. In DNA form, the CDR3 reads TGTGCCACCAGCAGACGGTTCCACATTTTTCGGACTCTATCCTACGAGCAGTACTTC. As protein: CATSRRFHIFRTLSYEQYF. The whole variable domain, filled in from reference TRBV15 and TRBJ2-7, reads DAMVIQNPRYQVTQFGKPVTLSCSQTLNHNVMYWYQQKSSQAPKLLFHYYDKDFNNEADTPDNFQSRRPNTSFCFLDIRSPGLGDTAMYLCATSRRFHIFRTLSYEQYFGPGTRLTVT.

This chain joins TRBV5-1 and TRBJ2-5, with TRBD2 matching over 8 bases. The CDR3 has 15 amino acids. The germline gives CDR1 SGHRS, CDR2 YFSETQ. V lost 3 bases and J lost 2; bases outside the gene matches: 6. CDR3 sequence: CASSWSAGGQETQYF. For the CDR3, the DNA is TGCGCCAGCAGCTGGTCGGCGGGAGGTCAAGAGACCCAGTACTTC.

V usage is TRBV2 and J usage is TRBJ2-5; D is unclear. With the DNA end fitting TRBJ2-7 better, the J assignment may be wrong. Per germline, CDR1 SNHLY and CDR2 FYNNEI. The CDR3 totals 10 residues. CDR3 coding DNA: TGTGCCACCTGGAACTACGAGCAGTACTTC. It specifies CATWNYEQYF.

This clone has more than one count but fewer than ten. For the CDR3, the DNA is TGTGCCTGGAGTGTAGGGGATTTAGCCAAAAACATTCAGTACTTC. It translates to CAWSVGDLAKNIQYF. The chain carries TRBV30 and TRBJ2-4; tentative D call: TRBD1 (5 bases). The length of the CDR3 is 15 residues. V lost 0 bases and J 0 bases, leaving 9 bases between the germline ends. CDR1 and CDR2 (germline): GTSNPN, SVGIG (reference sequence).

The chain combines TRBV2 with TRBJ2-5; maybe TRBD1 (6 bases). The better agreement between TRBJ2-7 and the DNA end casts doubt on the J call. The CDR3 is 14 amino acids. The germline CDR1 and CDR2 sequences are SNHLY and FYNNEI. The CDR3 loop is CASSEQGRDYEQYF. The CDR3 DNA sequence: TGTGCCAGCAGTGAACAGGGGCGAGACTACGAGCAGTACTTC.

The V call is TRBV6-6, the J call TRBJ2-7, with a tentative D call TRBD2 (6 bases). V dropped 5 bases and J dropped 3 bases, with 11 bases sitting between them. Germline CDR1 MNHNY, CDR2 SVGAGI (reference sequence). The CDR3 spans 13 residues. The CDR3 loop is CASSAPGSYEQYF. CDR3 in DNA: TGTGCCAGCAGTGCCCCCGGGAGCTACGAGCAGTACTTC.

This rearrangement joins TRBV19 to TRBJ2-7; possible D gene TRBD1, 5 bases. The CDR3 runs 14 residues. CDR1 LNHDA and CDR2 SQIVND come from the germline V gene (reference sequence). The V end lost 3 bases, the J end lost 2 bases, and 11 bases lay between the germline ends. For the CDR3, the DNA is TGTGCCAGTAGTATCTCACAGGAGCCCTACGAGCAGTACTTC. Amino acid sequence: CASSISQEPYEQYF.

CDR3 bases: TGTGCCATCAGTGAGTTGGCAGGGGAGCAGCCCCAGCATTTT. As protein: CAISELAGEQPQHF. The chain uses TRBV10-3 and TRBJ1-5; TRBD1 might be the D (6 bases). This CDR3 region has 14 residues. V shed 1 base and J shed 7 bases, with 11 bases lying between them. CDR1 is ENHRY, CDR2 SYGVKD, per germline.